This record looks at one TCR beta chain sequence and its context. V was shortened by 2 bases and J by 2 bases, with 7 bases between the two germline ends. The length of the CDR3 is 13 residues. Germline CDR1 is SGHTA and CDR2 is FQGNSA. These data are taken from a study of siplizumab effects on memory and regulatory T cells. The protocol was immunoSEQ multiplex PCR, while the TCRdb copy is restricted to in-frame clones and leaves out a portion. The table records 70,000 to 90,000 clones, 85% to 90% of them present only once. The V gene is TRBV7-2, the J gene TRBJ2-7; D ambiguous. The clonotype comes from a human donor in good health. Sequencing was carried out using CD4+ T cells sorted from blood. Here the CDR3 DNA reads TGTGCCAGCAGCTTAATTGCGGCCTACGAGCAGTACTTC. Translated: CASSLIAAYEQYF.